This TCR beta chain stems from a study of tumor-infiltrating T cells and Merkel cell polyomavirus. Study details: The T cells studied were CD8+ and recognized the Merkel cell polyomavirus KLL epitope.

Clones were read by immunoSEQ multiplex PCR, and TCRdb kept only the in-frame ones, dropping some. The data show approximately 2,000 clones, 95% to 98% seen once. On this clone itself: Its antigen is not known.

Every patient's tumor was robustly positive for Merkel cell polyomavirus Large T antigen on immunohistochemistry. All patients were Caucasian, median age roughly 61, range about 50 to 85. Lymph node tumors were analyzed for unknown-primary nodal or insufficient-primary cases. Trimming shortened V by 0 bases and J by 7 bases, and 6 bases separated the two germline ends. Per germline, CDR1 LGHNA and CDR2 YNFKEQ. This CDR3 is 13 amino acids long. Study-wide points: The study covered a single Merkel cell polyomavirus epitope only. Few patients were studied, which limits the findings.

Sequences were obtained from lymph node tissue. The sequence was obtained from a man in his 70s with Merkel cell carcinoma. This sequence joins TRBV4-2 and TRBJ1-4; D is uncertain. CDR3 coding DNA: TGTGCCAGCAGCCAAGATCAGGCTGAAAAACTGTTTTTT. It yields the protein CASSQDQAEKLFF.